The 28 T cell receptor beta chains given below trace back to one sample, sequenced in a study of T cell repertoires in cytomegalovirus infection. One entry per CDR3 protein, called by TCRdb with MiXCR from the reads. Of about 100,000 distinct CDR3 sequences listed, approximately 17% are singletons. Source material: PBMCs. These receptor sequences come from a human donor in good health (CMV status not recorded). Some clones in this sample may be carry-over from other donors' samples.

The chain joins TRBV28 to TRBJ2-2, with 8 bases matching TRBD2. The germline V gene encodes CDR1 MDHEN and CDR2 SYDVKM. V was pared by 5 bases and J by 6 bases, with 8 bases of the junction left unmatched. CDR3 length: 15 amino acids. The CDR3 bases are TGTGCCAGCAGTACGCGGGGGGCGGGGGCCGGGGAGCTGTTTTTT. This sequence encodes CASSTRGAGAGELFF.

This clonotype has more than one count but fewer than ten. This chain joins TRBV5-4 and TRBJ1-2; possibly TRBD1 for D (5 bases). Germline V gene data show CDR1 as SGHNT and CDR2 as YYREEE (reference sequence). This CDR3 is built from 14 residues. The germline V and J ends were trimmed by 4 bases and 8 bases, with 18 bases remaining between them. The CDR3 here is CASSLDGLGGGYTF. The DNA of the CDR3 is TGTGCCAGCAGCCTCGACGGGTTGGGGGGGGGCTACACCTTC.

At least ten counts were recorded for this clonotype. The V call is TRBV7-2, the J call TRBJ1-5; 9 bases map to TRBD1. Germline V gene data show CDR1 as SGHTA and CDR2 as FQGNSA. The CDR3 spans 16 residues. V trimming: 5 bases; J trimming: 5 bases; junction bases outside the gene matches: 10. CDR3 loop: CASSPLLGTGHQPQHF. The CDR3 DNA reads as TGTGCCAGCAGCCCCCTCCTCGGGACAGGGCATCAGCCCCAGCATTTT. Looking up the rest from reference TRBV7-2 and TRBJ1-5 gives the full variable domain: GAGVSQSPSNKVTEKGKDVELRCDPISGHTALYWYRQSLGQGLEFLIYFQGNSAPDKSGLPSDRFSAERTGGSVSTLTIQRTQQEDSAVYLCASSPLLGTGHQPQHFGDGTRLSIL.

This clonotype came up a few times. The CDR3 DNA sequence: TGCAGCGTTGAAGATTTACAGGGGGGCACCTACGAGCAGTACTTC. Its translation: CSVEDLQGGTYEQYF. V is TRBV29-1 and J is TRBJ2-7, with 8 nucleotides matching TRBD1. The CDR3 is made up of 15 amino acids. J gave up 2 bases and V 0 bases, and 6 bases lay outside the gene matches. Germline-derived CDR1 and CDR2 are SQVTM and ANQGSEA.

In its sample, this clonotype was seen a few times. The gene calls are TRBV7-6 and TRBJ2-5; D remains ambiguous. Trimming pared 1 base from V and 5 bases from J, leaving 5 bases between. The CDR3 is 12 residues long. Germline V gene data show CDR1 as SGHVS and CDR2 as FNYEAQ. CDR3 amino acids: CASSLDTETQYF. For the CDR3, the DNA is TGTGCCAGCAGCTTAGACACGGAGACCCAGTACTTC.

The chain links TRBV20-1 to TRBJ2-7, with D hard to call. The CDR3 is made up of 13 amino acids. Trimming shortened V by 2 bases and J by 4 bases, and 12 bases separated the two germline ends. The V gene's germline CDR1 is DFQATT and CDR2 SNEGSKA (reference sequence). CDR3 residues: CSARNGSPYEQYF. As DNA, the CDR3 is TGCAGTGCTAGAAATGGGTCTCCGTACGAGCAGTACTTC.

The sample holds many counts of this clonotype. This sequence joins TRBV7-6 and TRBJ2-2, with D uncertain. Germline V CDR1 and CDR2: SGHVS, FNYEAQ. This CDR3 spans 15 amino acids. Trimming removed 5 bases at V and 0 bases at J, with 10 bases between. CDR3 loop: CASSPILPNTGELFF. As DNA, the CDR3 is TGTGCCAGCAGCCCTATACTACCGAACACCGGGGAGCTGTTTTTT. Using reference TRBV7-6 and TRBJ2-2 for the parts outside the CDR3, the full variable domain is GAGVSQSPRYKVTKRGQDVALRCDPISGHVSLYWYRQALGQGPEFLTYFNYEAQQDKSGLPNDRFSAERPEGSISTLTIQRTEQRDSAMYRCASSPILPNTGELFFGEGSRLTVL.

This clonotype was seen at least ten times. The chain joins TRBV7-2 to TRBJ1-4; D is possibly TRBD1 (6 bases). This CDR3 region has 15 residues. Germline lookup yields CDR1 SGHTA and CDR2 FQGNSA. V shed 4 bases and J shed 6 bases, with 15 bases lying between them. CDR3 region: CASSSRVGGDEKLFF. The CDR3, as DNA: TGTGCCAGCAGCTCCAGGGTAGGGGGAGATGAAAAACTGTTTTTT.

This clonotype was found many times. The gene calls are TRBV7-2 and TRBJ1-2, with D unresolved. Germline CDR1 SGHTA, CDR2 FQGNSA. The CDR3 loop spans 13 amino acids. V lost 5 bases to trimming and J lost 1 base, with 8 bases between them. CDR3 nucleotide sequence: TGTGCCAGCAGCCCTGAGAATAACTATGGCTACACCTTC. It translates to CASSPENNYGYTF.

The chain employs TRBV11-2 and TRBJ2-5; TRBD2 aligns across 10 bases. The V segment lost 8 bases and the J segment 2 bases; nucleotides outside the gene matches: 8. Germline CDR1 reads SGHAT; CDR2 reads FQNNGV. The CDR3 totals 15 residues. CDR3 region: CASRRTSGRQETQYF. The CDR3 nucleotides read TGTGCCAGCCGGCGGACTAGCGGTCGTCAAGAGACCCAGTACTTC.

This clonotype was counted only a few times. The chain is built from TRBV7-2 and TRBJ1-1, with 7 bases that match TRBD1. Looked up from germline, CDR1 is SGHTA and CDR2 is FQGNSA. The length of the CDR3 is 14 residues. The V segment lost 1 base and the J segment 4 bases; nucleotides outside the gene matches: 3. The CDR3 reads CASSLVSGGTEAFF. CDR3 nucleotides: TGTGCCAGCAGCTTAGTTTCAGGGGGCACTGAAGCTTTCTTT.

At least ten counts were recorded for this clonotype. The chain couples TRBV7-2 to TRBJ2-2, with D possibly TRBD2 on 7 matching bases. The CDR3 is 16 amino acids. Germline V gene sequence: CDR1 SGHTA, CDR2 FQGNSA. The germline V and J ends were trimmed by 3 bases and 7 bases, with 18 bases remaining between them. The CDR3 sequence is CASSFTAGATGGELFF. The DNA for the CDR3 is TGTGCCAGCAGCTTCACGGCGGGGGCCACGGGCGGGGAGCTGTTTTTT.

This clonotype has ten or more counts. V is TRBV7-6 and J is TRBJ2-5; D may be TRBD1 or TRBD2 (7 bases each). The germline V gene encodes CDR1 SGHVS and CDR2 FNYEAQ. Trimming took 5 bases from V and 4 from J, leaving 17 bases between them. The CDR3 loop spans 15 amino acids. The CDR3 DNA sequence: TGTGCCAGCAGCCCCAAGGGAGGGGGCCGAGAGACCCAGTACTTC. Translating it yields CASSPKGGGRETQYF.

The CDR3 nucleotides are TGTGCCAGCAGCAGTCAGACTCAAGAGACCCAGTACTTC. Encoded protein: CASSSQTQETQYF. The chain links TRBV7-9 to TRBJ2-5; D is unresolved. The CDR3 is 13 residues long. Trimming removed 5 bases from V and 2 bases from J, with 9 bases in between. Germline CDR1 is SEHNR and CDR2 is FQNEAQ (reference sequence).

The rearrangement joins TRBV11-3 to TRBJ1-1; a possible D gene is TRBD1 (5 bases). Trimming stripped 5 bases from V and 1 base from J, with 11 bases between. The CDR3 contains 14 residues. From germline, CDR1 is SGHNT and CDR2 YENEEA. CDR3 sequence: CASSRGPPNTEAFF. The CDR3 DNA reads TGTGCCAGCAGCAGGGGACCGCCGAACACTGAAGCTTTCTTT.

A note on this clonotype: Being one base from a much bigger clone, this may be a read error. CDR3 bases: TGTGCCAGCAGCTTCAGTGGACAGGGAGGGACCAAAAACATTCAGTACTTC. It encodes CASSFSGQGGTKNIQYF. The rearrangement links TRBV7-2 to TRBJ2-4; possibly TRBD1 for D (8 bases). CDR1 SGHTA and CDR2 FQGNSA come from the germline V gene. The length of the CDR3 is 17 residues. Trimming removed 3 bases at V and 2 bases at J, with 17 bases between.

This clonotype was counted at least ten times. The V and J genes are TRBV7-2 and TRBJ2-1, with D possibly called TRBD1 or TRBD2 (5 bases each). V was cut by 1 base and J by 0 bases, with 7 bases left in between. The germline gives CDR1 SGHTA, CDR2 FQGNSA. The CDR3 has 15 amino acids. The CDR3 reads CASSLDGGSYNEQFF. The CDR3 DNA is TGTGCCAGCAGCTTAGATGGGGGCTCCTACAATGAGCAGTTCTTC.

CDR3 DNA sequence: TGTGCCAGCAGTTACGGGACTGGGGCCAACGTCCTGACTTTC. Amino acid sequence: CASSYGTGANVLTF. The V call is TRBV6-5, the J call TRBJ2-6; unclear D gene. V gave up 2 bases and J gave up 2 bases, with 4 bases separating them. The CDR3 length is 14 residues. Per germline, CDR1 MNHEY and CDR2 SVGAGI.

This clonotype has more than one count but fewer than ten. The gene calls are TRBV7-9 and TRBJ2-3; 9 bases map to TRBD2. CDR1 and CDR2 from the germline V gene are SEHNR and FQNEAQ (reference sequence). The trim removed 3 bases at V and 5 bases at J, leaving 3 bases unmatched. This CDR3 spans 14 amino acids. The CDR3 loop reads CASSFSGGGDTQYF. In DNA, the CDR3 is TGTGCCAGCAGCTTTAGCGGGGGAGGAGATACGCAGTATTTT.

At least ten counts were recorded for this clonotype. The V and J genes are TRBV7-9 and TRBJ1-4, with D possibly matching TRBD1 (5 bases). V gave up 6 bases and J gave up 6 bases, with 17 bases separating them. Germline V lookup: CDR1 SEHNR, CDR2 FQNEAQ (reference sequence). The CDR3 sequence is 15 residues long. DNA of the CDR3: TGTGCCAGCAGTGTTACCGGGGCCTGGGATGAAAAACTGTTTTTT. This sequence encodes CASSVTGAWDEKLFF. The full variable domain, completed using reference TRBV7-9 and TRBJ1-4, is DTGVSQNPRHKITKRGQNVTFRCDPISEHNRLYWYRQTLGQGPEFLTYFQNEAQLEKSRLLSDRFSAERPKGSFSTLEIQRTEQGDSAMYLCASSVTGAWDEKLFFGSGTQLSVL.

This clonotype came up many times. The chain joins TRBV27 to TRBJ2-7; D tentatively fits TRBD1 or TRBD2 (5 bases each). The CDR3 has 15 residues. V lost 0 bases, J lost 2 bases, and 11 bases lay in between. Germline V gene sequence: CDR1 MNHEY, CDR2 SMNVEV (reference sequence). CDR3 bases: TGTGCCAGCAGTTTATCAGCCCAGGGAGCCTACGAGCAGTACTTC. This gives the protein CASSLSAQGAYEQYF.

There are many counts of this clonotype. V is TRBV7-8 and J is TRBJ2-7, with D unresolved. Germline V gene data show CDR1 as SGHVS and CDR2 as FQNEAQ. This CDR3 is built from 12 residues. The germline V and J ends were trimmed by 5 bases and 2 bases, with 7 bases remaining between them. Here the CDR3 reads CASSPSPYEQYF. In DNA, the CDR3 is TGTGCCAGCAGCCCTTCTCCCTACGAGCAGTACTTC.

In its sample, this clonotype was seen many times. The gene calls are TRBV9 and TRBJ2-2; D ambiguous. CDR1 and CDR2 from the germline V gene are SGDLS and YYNGEE. V gave up 0 bases and J gave up 8 bases, with 11 bases separating them. The CDR3 length is 14 residues. DNA for the CDR3: TGTGCCAGCAGCGTAGTGGCCTTATCTGGGGAGCTGTTTTTT. Translated, it gives CASSVVALSGELFF.

CDR3 bases: TGTGCCAGCAGCTTAGGAGGGCGGGGGCGCACAGATACGCAGTATTTT. This gives the protein CASSLGGRGRTDTQYF. This chain connects TRBV7-2 to TRBJ2-3, with D perhaps TRBD2 (7 bases). CDR3 size: 16 residues. Between the trimmed V and J ends, which lost 1 base and 1 base, there was a span of 12 bases. CDR1 and CDR2 from the germline V gene are SGHTA and FQGNSA.

This clonotype was counted at least ten times. The chain is built from TRBV7-2 and TRBJ1-3; D possibly corresponds to TRBD1 (5 bases). Trimming removed 5 bases at V and 2 bases at J, with 10 bases between. Germline V lookup: CDR1 SGHTA, CDR2 FQGNSA. CDR3 length equals 14 residues. The CDR3 spells CASSPGAAGNTIYF. The DNA of the CDR3 is TGTGCCAGCAGCCCCGGGGCAGCTGGAAACACCATATATTTT.

There are a few counts of this clonotype. V usage is TRBV29-1 and J usage is TRBJ1-1; no clear D. Trimming left V 4 bases short and J 3 bases short, with 15 bases between. Germline V gene sequence: CDR1 SQVTM, CDR2 ANQGSEA. The CDR3 totals 14 residues. The CDR3 nucleotides read TGCAGCGTTGCTACCCGATTGGGGTACACTGAAGCTTTCTTT. Its translation is CSVATRLGYTEAFF. Variable domain in full (rest from reference TRBV29-1 and TRBJ1-1): SAVISQKPSRDICQRGTSLTIQCQVDSQVTMMFWYRQQPGQSLTLIATANQGSEATYESGFVIDKFPISRPNLTFSTLTVSNMSPEDSSIYLCSVATRLGYTEAFFGQGTRLTVV.

This clonotype has a count of ten or more. This chain connects TRBV10-3 to TRBJ2-5; the D is unclear. Germline V gives CDR1 ENHRY, CDR2 SYGVKD. This CDR3 contains 15 residues. V lost 0 bases and J 4 bases, leaving 12 bases between the germline ends. CDR3 sequence reads: CAISESTRRSETQYF. The DNA of the CDR3 is TGTGCCATCAGTGAGTCGACTCGAAGGTCAGAGACCCAGTACTTC.

This clonotype was recorded many times. J is TRBJ1-2 and V is TRBV2; 7 nucleotides line up with TRBD1. The CDR3 is 13 amino acids. Germline V CDR1 and CDR2: SNHLY, FYNNEI. V lost 6 bases and J lost 1; bases outside the gene matches: 2. DNA for the CDR3: TGTGCCAGCAGGAGGGACAGTAACTATGGCTACACCTTC. The encoded protein is CASRRDSNYGYTF.